This TCR beta chain was retrieved from a study of blood T cells in healthy people across ages. Each donor was a healthy Caucasian individual from Russia, aged about 6 to 95. General study results and limits: Per-million-T-cell TCR beta diversity fell roughly linearly with age. Expanded clonotype shifts may have been confounded, as the donors had an unknown CMV status.

A second PCR of roughly 6 to 12 cycles used a sample-barcoded 5' primer and a J-beta primer mix. Using its own MiXCR run on the 5' RACE reads, TCRdb lists one record per CDR3 protein. The repertoire holds 1.5 million to 2 million distinct CDR3 sequences, with about 31% as singletons. Notes on this clonotype: Antigen: not known.

The CDR3 has 16 residues. CDR1 and CDR2 from the germline V gene are SGHAT and FQDESV (reference sequence). V lost 5 bases to trimming and J lost 4 bases, with 20 bases between them. The rearrangement joins TRBV11-1 to TRBJ1-2; D gene ambiguous. Material for sequencing was blood. The TCR originated in a woman aged 30 to 39 in good health. Here the CDR3 DNA reads TGTGCCAGCAGCAATGCCGGGTCTCCGGCTGGCTATGGCTACACCTTC. Protein: CASSNAGSPAGYGYTF. Based on the CDR3 plus reference TRBV11-1 and TRBJ1-2, the full variable domain is EAEVAQSPRYKITEKSQAVAFWCDPISGHATLYWYRQILGQGPELLVQFQDESVVDDSQLPKDRFSAERLKGVDSTLKIQPAELGDSAMYLCASSNAGSPAGYGYTFGSGTRLTVV.